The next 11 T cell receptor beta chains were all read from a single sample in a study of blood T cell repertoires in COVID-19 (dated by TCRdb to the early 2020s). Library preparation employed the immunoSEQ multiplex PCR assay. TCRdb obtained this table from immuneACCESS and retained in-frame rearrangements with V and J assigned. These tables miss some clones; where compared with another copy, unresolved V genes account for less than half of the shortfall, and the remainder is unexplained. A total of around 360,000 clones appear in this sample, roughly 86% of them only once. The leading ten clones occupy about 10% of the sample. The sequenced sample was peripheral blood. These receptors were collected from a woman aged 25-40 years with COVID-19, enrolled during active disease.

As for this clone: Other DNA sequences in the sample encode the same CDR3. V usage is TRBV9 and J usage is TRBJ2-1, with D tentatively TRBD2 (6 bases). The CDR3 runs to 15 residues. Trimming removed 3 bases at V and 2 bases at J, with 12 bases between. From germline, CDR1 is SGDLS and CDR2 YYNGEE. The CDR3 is CASSASGSPYNEQFF. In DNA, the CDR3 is TGTGCCAGCAGCGCGAGCGGGTCCCCCTACAATGAGCAGTTCTTC.

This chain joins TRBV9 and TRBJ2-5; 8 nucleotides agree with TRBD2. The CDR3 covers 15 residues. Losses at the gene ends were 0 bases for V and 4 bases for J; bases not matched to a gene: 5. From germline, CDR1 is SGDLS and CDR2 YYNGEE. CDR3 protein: CASSVAGRALETQYF. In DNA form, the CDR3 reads TGTGCCAGCAGCGTAGCCGGGAGGGCCCTAGAGACCCAGTACTTC.

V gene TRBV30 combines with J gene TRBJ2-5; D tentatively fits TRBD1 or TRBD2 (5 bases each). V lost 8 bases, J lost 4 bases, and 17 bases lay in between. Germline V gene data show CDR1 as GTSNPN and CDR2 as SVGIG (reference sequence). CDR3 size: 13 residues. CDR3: CAGTIAVRETQYF. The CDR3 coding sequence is TGTGCCGGGACGATCGCGGTTCGAGAGACCCAGTACTTC. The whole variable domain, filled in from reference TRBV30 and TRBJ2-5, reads SQTIHQWPATLVQPVGSPLSLECTVEGTSNPNLYWYRQAAGRGLQLLFYSVGIGQISSEVPQNLSASRPQDRQFILSSKKLLLSDSGFYLCAGTIAVRETQYFGPGTRLLVL.

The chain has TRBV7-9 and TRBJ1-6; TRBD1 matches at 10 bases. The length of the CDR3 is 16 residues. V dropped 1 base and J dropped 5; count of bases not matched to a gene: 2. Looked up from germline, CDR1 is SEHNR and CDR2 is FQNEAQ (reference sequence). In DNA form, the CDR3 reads TGTGCCAGCAGCTTAGGGACAGGGGGAAATAATTCACCCCTCCACTTT. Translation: CASSLGTGGNNSPLHF.

CDR3 sequence (DNA): TGTGCCAGCAGCCTTAGCGGAGCCTCCTACAATGAGCAGTTCTTC. Encoded protein: CASSLSGASYNEQFF. The J gene is TRBJ2-1, the V gene TRBV28, with D tentatively TRBD2 (6 bases). V shed 6 bases and J shed 0 bases, with 12 bases lying between them. Germline CDR1 is MDHEN and CDR2 is SYDVKM. The CDR3 is 15 amino acids.

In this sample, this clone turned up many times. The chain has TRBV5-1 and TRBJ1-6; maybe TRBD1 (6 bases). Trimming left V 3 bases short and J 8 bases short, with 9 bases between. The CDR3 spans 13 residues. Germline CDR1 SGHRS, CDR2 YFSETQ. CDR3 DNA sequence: TGCGCCAGCAGCTCGAGACAGGATTCACCCCTCCACTTT. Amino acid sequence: CASSSRQDSPLHF.

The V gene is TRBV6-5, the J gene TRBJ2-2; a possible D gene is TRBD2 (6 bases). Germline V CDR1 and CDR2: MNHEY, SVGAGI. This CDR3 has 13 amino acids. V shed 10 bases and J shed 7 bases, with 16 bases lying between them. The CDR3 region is CAITGVGGGELFF. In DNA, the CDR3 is TGTGCCATCACGGGGGTTGGTGGCGGGGAGCTGTTTTTT.

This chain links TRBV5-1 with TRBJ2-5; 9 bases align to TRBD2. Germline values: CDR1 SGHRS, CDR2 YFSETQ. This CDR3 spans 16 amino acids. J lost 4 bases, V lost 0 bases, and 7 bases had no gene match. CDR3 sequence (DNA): TGCGCCAGCAGCTTGGGCGGGAGGGCCCGTCGAGAGACCCAGTACTTC. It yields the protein CASSLGGRARRETQYF.

Here the CDR3 reads CASRYSGTGYYNEQFF. In DNA, the CDR3 is TGTGCCAGCCGTTACTCCGGGACAGGGTACTACAATGAGCAGTTCTTC. The chain joins TRBV7-2 to TRBJ2-1; 9 bases line up with TRBD1. This CDR3 comprises 16 residues. Trimming cost V 8 bases and J 3 bases; bases outside gene matches: 11. Germline values: CDR1 SGHTA, CDR2 FQGNSA.

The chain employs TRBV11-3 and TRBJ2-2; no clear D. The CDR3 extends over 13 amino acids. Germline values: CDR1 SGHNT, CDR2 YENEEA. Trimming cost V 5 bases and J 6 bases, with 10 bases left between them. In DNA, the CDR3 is TGTGCCAGCAGCATTAGTGATCCCGGGGAGCTGTTTTTT. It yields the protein CASSISDPGELFF.

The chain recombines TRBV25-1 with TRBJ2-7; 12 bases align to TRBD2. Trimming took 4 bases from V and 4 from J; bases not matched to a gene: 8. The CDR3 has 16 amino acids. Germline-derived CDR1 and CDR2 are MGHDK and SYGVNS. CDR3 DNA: TGTGCCAGCAGTGTCCTAAAGGGACTAGCGGGTTACGAGCAGTACTTC. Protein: CASSVLKGLAGYEQYF.